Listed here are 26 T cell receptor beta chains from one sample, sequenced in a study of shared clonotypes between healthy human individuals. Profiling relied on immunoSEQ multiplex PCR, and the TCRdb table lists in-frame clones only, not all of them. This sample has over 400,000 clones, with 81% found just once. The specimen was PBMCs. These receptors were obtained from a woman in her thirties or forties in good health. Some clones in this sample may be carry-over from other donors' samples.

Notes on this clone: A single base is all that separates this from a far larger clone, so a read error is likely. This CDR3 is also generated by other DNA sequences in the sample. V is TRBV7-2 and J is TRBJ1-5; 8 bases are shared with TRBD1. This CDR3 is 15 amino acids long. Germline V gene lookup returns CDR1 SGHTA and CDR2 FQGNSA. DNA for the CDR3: TGTGCCAGCAGCCCAGGACAGGGAACGAATCAGCCCCAGCACTTT. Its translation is CASSPGQGTNQPQHF.

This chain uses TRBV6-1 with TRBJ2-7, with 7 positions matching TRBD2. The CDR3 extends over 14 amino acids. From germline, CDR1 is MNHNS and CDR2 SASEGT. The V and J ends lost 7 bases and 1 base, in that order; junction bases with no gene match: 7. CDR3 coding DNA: TGTGCCAGCAATCTTAGCGGGCCTTCCTACGAGCAGTACTTC. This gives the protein CASNLSGPSYEQYF.

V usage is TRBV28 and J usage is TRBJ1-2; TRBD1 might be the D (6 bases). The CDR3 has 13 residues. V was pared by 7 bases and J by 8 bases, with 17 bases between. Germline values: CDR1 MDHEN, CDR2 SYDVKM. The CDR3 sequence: CASTWRAGEGYTF. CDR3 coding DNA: TGTGCCAGCACCTGGAGGGCAGGGGAGGGCTACACCTTC.

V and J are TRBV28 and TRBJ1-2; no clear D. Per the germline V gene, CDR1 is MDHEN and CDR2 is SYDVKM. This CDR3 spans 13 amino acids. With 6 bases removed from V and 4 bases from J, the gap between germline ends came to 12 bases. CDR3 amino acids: CASRRQDLYGYTF. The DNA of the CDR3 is TGTGCCAGCAGGCGCCAGGACCTCTATGGCTACACCTTC.

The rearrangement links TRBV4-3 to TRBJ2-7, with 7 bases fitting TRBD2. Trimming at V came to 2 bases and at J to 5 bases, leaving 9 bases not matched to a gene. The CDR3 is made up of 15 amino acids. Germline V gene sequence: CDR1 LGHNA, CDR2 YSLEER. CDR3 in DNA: TGCGCCAGCAGCCAACAGCCTAGCGGCGTCCACGAGCAGTACTTC. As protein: CASSQQPSGVHEQYF.

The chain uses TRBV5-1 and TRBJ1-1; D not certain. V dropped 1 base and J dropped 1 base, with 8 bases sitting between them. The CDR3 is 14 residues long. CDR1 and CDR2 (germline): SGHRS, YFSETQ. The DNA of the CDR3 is TGCGCCAGCAGCTTGCAGCCTCCGAACACTGAAGCTTTCTTT. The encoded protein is CASSLQPPNTEAFF.

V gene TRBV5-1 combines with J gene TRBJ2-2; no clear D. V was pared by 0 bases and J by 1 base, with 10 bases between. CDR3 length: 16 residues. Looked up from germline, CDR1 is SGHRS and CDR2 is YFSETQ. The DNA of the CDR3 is TGCGCCAGCAGCTTGGGGGTTGTGAGGAACACCGGGGAGCTGTTTTTT. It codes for CASSLGVVRNTGELFF.

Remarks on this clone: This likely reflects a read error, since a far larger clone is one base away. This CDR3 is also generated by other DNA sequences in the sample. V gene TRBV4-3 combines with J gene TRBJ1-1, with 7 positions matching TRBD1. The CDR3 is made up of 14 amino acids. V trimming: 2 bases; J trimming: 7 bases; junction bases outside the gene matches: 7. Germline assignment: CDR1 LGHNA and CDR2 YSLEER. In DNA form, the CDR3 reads TGCGCCAGCAGCCAACTTGGGACAGAGCGTGAAGCTTTCTTT. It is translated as CASSQLGTEREAFF.

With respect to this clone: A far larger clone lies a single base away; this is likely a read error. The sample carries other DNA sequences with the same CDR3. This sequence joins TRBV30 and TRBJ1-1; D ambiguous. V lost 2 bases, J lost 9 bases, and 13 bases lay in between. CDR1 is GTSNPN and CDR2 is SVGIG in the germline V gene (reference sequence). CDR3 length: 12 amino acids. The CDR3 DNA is TGTGCCTGGAGTCTCCATGTGTCGAAAGCTTTCTTT. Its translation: CAWSLHVSKAFF.

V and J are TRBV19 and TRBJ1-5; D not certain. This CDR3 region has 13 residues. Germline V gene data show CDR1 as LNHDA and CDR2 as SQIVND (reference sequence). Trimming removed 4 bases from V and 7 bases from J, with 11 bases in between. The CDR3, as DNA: TGTGCCAGTAGTAGTCTGGGAAACCAGCCCCAGCATTTT. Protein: CASSSLGNQPQHF. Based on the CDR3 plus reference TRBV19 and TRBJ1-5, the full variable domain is DGGITQSPKYLFRKEGQNVTLSCEQNLNHDAMYWYRQDPGQGLRLIYYSQIVNDFQKGDIAEGYSVSREKKESFPLTVTSAQKNPTAFYLCASSSLGNQPQHFGDGTRLSIL.

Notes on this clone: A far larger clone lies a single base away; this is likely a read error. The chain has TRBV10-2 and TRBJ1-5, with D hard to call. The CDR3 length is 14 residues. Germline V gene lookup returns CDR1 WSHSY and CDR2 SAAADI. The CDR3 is CASSESRADQHQHF. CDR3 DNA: TGCGCCAGCAGTGAATCCCGGGCAGATCAGCACCAGCATTTT.

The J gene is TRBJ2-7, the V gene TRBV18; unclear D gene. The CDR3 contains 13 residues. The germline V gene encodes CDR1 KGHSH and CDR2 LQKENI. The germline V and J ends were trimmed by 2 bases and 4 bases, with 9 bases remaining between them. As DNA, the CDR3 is TGTGCCAGCTCACCAAGCGCCTTGTACGAGCAGTACTTC. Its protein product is CASSPSALYEQYF. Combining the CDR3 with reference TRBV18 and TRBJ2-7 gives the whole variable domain NAGVMQNPRHLVRRRGQEARLRCSPMKGHSHVYWYRQLPEEGLKFMVYLQKENIIDESGMPKERFSAEFPKEGPSILRIQQVVRGDSAAYFCASSPSALYEQYFGPGTRLTVT.

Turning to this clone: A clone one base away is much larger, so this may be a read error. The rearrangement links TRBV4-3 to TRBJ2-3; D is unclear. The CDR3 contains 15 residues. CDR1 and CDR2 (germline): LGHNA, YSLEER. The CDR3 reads CAGSQDGRIGDTQYF. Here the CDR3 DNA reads TGCGCCGGCAGCCAAGACGGGCGTATAGGCGATACGCAGTATTTT.

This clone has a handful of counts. CDR3 sequence (DNA): TGTGCCTGGAGTGTACGGGGGCTCGAAAACATTCAGTACTTC. This codes for CAWSVRGLENIQYF. The chain has TRBV30 and TRBJ2-4; tentatively, D is TRBD1 or TRBD2 (6 bases each). Germline lookup yields CDR1 GTSNPN and CDR2 SVGIG (reference sequence). The CDR3 has 14 residues. Trimming shortened V by 0 bases and J by 5 bases, and 11 bases separated the two germline ends. Full variable domain (outside the CDR3, taken from reference TRBV30 and TRBJ2-4): SQTIHQWPATLVQPVGSPLSLECTVEGTSNPNLYWYRQAAGRGLQLLFYSVGIGQISSEVPQNLSASRPQDRQFILSSKKLLLSDSGFYLCAWSVRGLENIQYFGAGTRLSVL.

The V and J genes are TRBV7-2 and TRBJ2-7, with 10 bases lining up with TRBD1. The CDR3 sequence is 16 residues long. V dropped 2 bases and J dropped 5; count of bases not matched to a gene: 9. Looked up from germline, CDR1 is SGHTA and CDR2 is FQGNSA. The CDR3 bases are TGTGCCAGCAGCTTAACCCCGGACAGGGGGTTCAACGAGCAGTACTTC. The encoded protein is CASSLTPDRGFNEQYF.

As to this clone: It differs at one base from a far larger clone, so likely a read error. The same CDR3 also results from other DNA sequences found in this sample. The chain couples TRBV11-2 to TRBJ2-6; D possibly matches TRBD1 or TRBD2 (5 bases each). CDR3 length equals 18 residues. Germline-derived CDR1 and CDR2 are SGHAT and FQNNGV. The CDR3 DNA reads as TGTGCCAGTAGCTTTATTCCTGGGACGTCCCCTGGGGCCAACGTCCTGACTTTC. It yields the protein CASSFIPGTSPGANVLTF.

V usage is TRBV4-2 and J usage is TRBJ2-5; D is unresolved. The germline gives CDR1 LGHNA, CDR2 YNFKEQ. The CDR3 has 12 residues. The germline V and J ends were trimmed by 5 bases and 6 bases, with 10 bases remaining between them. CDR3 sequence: CASSADGQTQYF. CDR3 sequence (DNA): TGTGCCAGCAGCGCAGACGGCCAGACCCAGTACTTC.

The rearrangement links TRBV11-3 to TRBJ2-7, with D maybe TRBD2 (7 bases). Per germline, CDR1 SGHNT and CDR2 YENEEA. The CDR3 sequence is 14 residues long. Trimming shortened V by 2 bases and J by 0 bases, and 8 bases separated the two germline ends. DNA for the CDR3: TGTGCCAGCAGCTTACGGGGGGCCTCCTACGAGCAGTACTTC. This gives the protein CASSLRGASYEQYF.

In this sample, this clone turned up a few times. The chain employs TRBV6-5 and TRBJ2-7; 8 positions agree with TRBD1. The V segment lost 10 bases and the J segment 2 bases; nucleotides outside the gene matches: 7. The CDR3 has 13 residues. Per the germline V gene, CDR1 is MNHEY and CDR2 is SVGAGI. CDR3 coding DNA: TGTGCCACCTCCCGGGACAGGACCTACGAGCAGTACTTC. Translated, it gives CATSRDRTYEQYF.

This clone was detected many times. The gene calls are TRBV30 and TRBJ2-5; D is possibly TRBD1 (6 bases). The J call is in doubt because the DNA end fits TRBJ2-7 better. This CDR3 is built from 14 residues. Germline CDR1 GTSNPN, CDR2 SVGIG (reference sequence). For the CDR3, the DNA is TGTGCCTGGAGTGTACTCAGGGGCTCCTACGAGCAGTACTTC. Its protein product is CAWSVLRGSYEQYF.

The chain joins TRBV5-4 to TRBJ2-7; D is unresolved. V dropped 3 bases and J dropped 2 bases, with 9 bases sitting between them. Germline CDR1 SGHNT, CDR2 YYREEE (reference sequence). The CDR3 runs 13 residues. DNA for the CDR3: TGTGCCAGCAGCTCGGATAATGCCTACGAGCAGTACTTC. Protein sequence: CASSSDNAYEQYF.

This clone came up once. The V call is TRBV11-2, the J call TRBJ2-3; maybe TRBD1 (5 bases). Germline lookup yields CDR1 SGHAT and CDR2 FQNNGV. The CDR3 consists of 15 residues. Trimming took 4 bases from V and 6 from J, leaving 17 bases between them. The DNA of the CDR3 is TGTGCCAGCAGCTCGCCAGGGCCACGGGTGGATACGCAGTATTTT. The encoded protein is CASSSPGPRVDTQYF.

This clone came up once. CDR3 sequence: CASSYYEQFF. The CDR3 nucleotides read TGTGCCAGCAGTTACTATGAGCAGTTCTTC. The rearrangement links TRBV28 to TRBJ2-1; D is undetermined. The CDR3 runs to 10 residues. Trimming stripped 4 bases from V and 8 bases from J, with 3 bases between. Germline V gene data show CDR1 as MDHEN and CDR2 as SYDVKM.

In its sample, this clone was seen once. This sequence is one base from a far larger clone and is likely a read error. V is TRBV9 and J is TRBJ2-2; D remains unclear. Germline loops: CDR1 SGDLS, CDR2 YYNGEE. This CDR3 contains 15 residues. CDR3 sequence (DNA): TGTGCCAGCAGCCGGTGGGGAACGAACACCAGGGAGCTGTTTTTT. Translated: CASSRWGTNTRELFF.

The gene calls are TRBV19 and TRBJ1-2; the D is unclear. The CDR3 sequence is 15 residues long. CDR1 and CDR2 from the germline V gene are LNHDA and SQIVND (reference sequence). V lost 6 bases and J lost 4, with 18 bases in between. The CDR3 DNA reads TGTGCCAGTAGATCTTTGATCCCCCTGACCTATGGCTACACCTTC. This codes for CASRSLIPLTYGYTF.

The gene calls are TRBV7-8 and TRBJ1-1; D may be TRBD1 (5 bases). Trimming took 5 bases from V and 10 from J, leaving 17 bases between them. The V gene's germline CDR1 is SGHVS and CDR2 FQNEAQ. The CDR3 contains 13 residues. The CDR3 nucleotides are TGTGCCAGCAGCCCTGCAACCCACCAGGGAGCTTTCTTT. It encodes CASSPATHQGAFF.